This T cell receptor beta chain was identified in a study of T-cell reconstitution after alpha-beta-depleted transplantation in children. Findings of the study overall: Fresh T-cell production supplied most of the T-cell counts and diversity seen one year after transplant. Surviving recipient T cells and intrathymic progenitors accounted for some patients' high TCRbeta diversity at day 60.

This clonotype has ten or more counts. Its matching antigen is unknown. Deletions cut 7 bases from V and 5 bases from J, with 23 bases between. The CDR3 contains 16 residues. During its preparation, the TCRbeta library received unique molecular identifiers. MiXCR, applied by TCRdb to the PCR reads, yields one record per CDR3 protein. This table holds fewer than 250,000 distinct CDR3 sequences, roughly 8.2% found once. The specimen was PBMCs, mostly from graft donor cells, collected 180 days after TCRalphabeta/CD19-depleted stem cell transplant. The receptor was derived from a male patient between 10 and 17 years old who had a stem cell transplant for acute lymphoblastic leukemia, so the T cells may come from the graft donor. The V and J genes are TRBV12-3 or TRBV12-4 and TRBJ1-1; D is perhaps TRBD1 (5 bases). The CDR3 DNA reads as TGTGCCAGCACCTCGGGACGCTTGCTGGAATGGACTGAAGCTTTCTTT. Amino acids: CASTSGRLLEWTEAFF.